The 11 T cell receptor beta chains in this list originate from one sample, sequenced in a study of blood T cells in healthy people across ages. A second roughly 6 to 11 cycle PCR used barcoded and J-beta primers. TCRdb passed the 5' RACE reads through MiXCR, listing each CDR3 protein once. This sample yields roughly 1 million distinct CDR3 sequences, of which approximately 25% are seen a single time; around 0.7% belongs to the top ten. This sample also belongs to another study, concerning T cells of mothers and their children.

The sample comprised blood. All receptors derive from a girl between 2 and 10 years old in good health.

V and J are TRBV29-1 and TRBJ2-1; maybe TRBD2 (6 bases). Looked up from germline, CDR1 is SQVTM and CDR2 is ANQGSEA. Trimming left V 7 bases short and J 7 bases short, with 11 bases between. CDR3 length equals 11 residues. The CDR3 sequence: CSDGTQNEQFF. CDR3 nucleotide sequence: TGCAGCGACGGGACTCAGAATGAGCAGTTCTTC.

This clonotype was detected a few times. The chain joins TRBV10-3 to TRBJ2-5, with TRBD2 matching over 8 bases. This CDR3 has 14 amino acids. CDR1 is ENHRY, CDR2 SYGVKD, per germline. V shed 11 bases and J 4 bases; nucleotides not matched to a gene: 12. In nucleotides, the CDR3 is TGTGCCGCCAGCGGGGGACTGGGAGGAGAGACCCAGTACTTC. Translated, it gives CAASGGLGGETQYF.

This sequence joins TRBV5-1 and TRBJ2-5; possible D gene TRBD1, 5 bases. Trimming removed 4 bases at V and 5 bases at J, with 18 bases between. Looked up from germline, CDR1 is SGHRS and CDR2 is YFSETQ. This CDR3 is built from 15 residues. The CDR3: CASSPGSTESETQYF. As DNA, the CDR3 is TGCGCCAGCAGCCCAGGGTCGACAGAATCGGAGACCCAGTACTTC.

This sequence joins TRBV5-1 and TRBJ2-5; D is undetermined. CDR3 length equals 13 residues. Germline V gene sequence: CDR1 SGHRS, CDR2 YFSETQ. Trimming took 2 bases from V and 4 from J, leaving 9 bases between them. The CDR3 DNA reads as TGCGCCAGCAGCTTCACAGTCTCAGAGACCCAGTACTTC. Its protein product is CASSFTVSETQYF. Based on the CDR3 plus reference TRBV5-1 and TRBJ2-5, the full variable domain is KAGVTQTPRYLIKTRGQQVTLSCSPISGHRSVSWYQQTPGQGLQFLFEYFSETQRNKGNFPGRFSGRQFSNSRSEMNVSTLELGDSALYLCASSFTVSETQYFGPGTRLLVL.

This clonotype has only a few counts. The gene calls are TRBV9 and TRBJ2-5; TRBD2 agrees at 9 bases. The assigned J gene may be wrong: the sequence end matches TRBJ2-1 better. Germline V gives CDR1 SGDLS, CDR2 YYNGEE. This CDR3 has 15 residues. CDR3 loop: CASSVALAGYNEQFF. CDR3 bases: TGTGCCAGCAGCGTAGCCCTAGCGGGGTACAATGAGCAGTTCTTC.

This clonotype has just a few counts. The chain recombines TRBV6-1 with TRBJ2-7; no firm D call. The CDR3 length is 14 residues. The germline CDR1 and CDR2 sequences are MNHNS and SASEGT. Between the trimmed V and J ends, which lost 4 bases and 9 bases, there was a span of 19 bases. The CDR3 sequence: CASSGASPFRGQYF. In DNA form, the CDR3 reads TGTGCCAGCAGTGGGGCCTCGCCGTTTCGCGGGCAGTACTTC.

This clonotype was counted only a few times. The rearrangement uses TRBV4-1 and TRBJ1-3, with unresolved D. Germline CDR1 reads MGHRA; CDR2 reads YSYEKL. The V and J ends lost 1 base and 0 bases respectively, with 7 bases between them. This CDR3 is 15 amino acids long. CDR3 amino acids: CASSQGTVSGNTIYF. DNA of the CDR3: TGCGCCAGCAGCCAAGGAACAGTCTCTGGAAACACCATATATTTT.

This clonotype appeared a few times. A junction boundary mismatches the germline segment, possibly from a read error. The chain is built from TRBV7-3 and TRBJ1-1; 7 nucleotides agree with TRBD1. Per germline, CDR1 SGHTA and CDR2 FQGTGA. The CDR3 spans 15 residues. CDR3 nucleotide sequence: TGTGCCAGCAGTAAGACAGGGATCCCTAACACTGGAGCTTTCTTT. It translates to CASSKTGIPNTGAFF. The complete variable domain, with remaining parts taken from reference TRBV7-3 and TRBJ1-1, reads GAGVSQTPSNKVTEKGKYVELRCDPISGHTALYWYRQSLGQGPEFLIYFQGTGAADDSGLPNDRFFAVRPEGSVSTLKIQRTERGDSAVYLCASSKTGIPNTGAFFGQGTRLTVV.

This clonotype was recorded a few times. This chain joins TRBV3-1 and TRBJ2-5; 9 bases map to TRBD2. The DNA end lines up better with TRBJ2-7; the J call may be wrong. There are 15 residues in the CDR3. Germline V gene sequence: CDR1 LGHDT, CDR2 YNNKEL (reference sequence). CDR3 sequence: CASSHLAGVSYEQYF. In DNA, the CDR3 is TGTGCCAGCAGCCACTTAGCGGGAGTCTCCTACGAGCAGTACTTC.

This clonotype has just a few counts. The gene calls are TRBV12-3 or TRBV12-4 and TRBJ1-1, with D unclear. The germline V and J ends were trimmed by 6 bases and 3 bases, with 11 bases remaining between them. CDR3 size: 13 residues. CDR3 in DNA: TGTGCCAGCAGGTCTGGGCTGGACACTGAAGCTTTCTTT. It encodes CASRSGLDTEAFF.

This clonotype was picked up a small number of times. The rearrangement uses TRBV5-5 and TRBJ2-5; D tentatively fits TRBD1 or TRBD2 (5 bases each). Germline V gives CDR1 SGHKS, CDR2 YYEKEE (reference sequence). The CDR3 contains 15 residues. V lost 2 bases to trimming and J lost 5 bases, with 16 bases between them. Here the CDR3 DNA reads TGTGCCAGCAGCTTTCATCAGGGACCCTGGGAGACCCAGTACTTC. It translates to CASSFHQGPWETQYF.